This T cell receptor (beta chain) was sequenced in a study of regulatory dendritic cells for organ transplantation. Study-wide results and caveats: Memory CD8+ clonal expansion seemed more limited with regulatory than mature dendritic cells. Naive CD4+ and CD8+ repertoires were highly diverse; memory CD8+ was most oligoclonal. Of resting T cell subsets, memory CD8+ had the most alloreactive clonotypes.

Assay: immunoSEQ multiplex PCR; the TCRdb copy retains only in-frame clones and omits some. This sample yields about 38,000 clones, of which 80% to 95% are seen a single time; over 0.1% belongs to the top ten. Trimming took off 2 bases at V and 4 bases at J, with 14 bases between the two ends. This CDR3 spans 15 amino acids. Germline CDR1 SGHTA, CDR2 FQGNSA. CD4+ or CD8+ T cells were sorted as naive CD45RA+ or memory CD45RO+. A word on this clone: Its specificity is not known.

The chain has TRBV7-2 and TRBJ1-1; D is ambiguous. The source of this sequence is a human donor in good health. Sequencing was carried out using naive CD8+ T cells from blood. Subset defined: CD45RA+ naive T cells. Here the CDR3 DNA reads TGTGCCAGCAGCTTAAACGGGTTTTTTAGCACTGAAGCTTTCTTT. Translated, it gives CASSLNGFFSTEAFF. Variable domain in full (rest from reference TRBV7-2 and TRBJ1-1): GAGVSQSPSNKVTEKGKDVELRCDPISGHTALYWYRQSLGQGLEFLIYFQGNSAPDKSGLPSDRFSAERTGGSVSTLTIQRTQQEDSAVYLCASSLNGFFSTEAFFGQGTRLTVV.